The rows below give T cell receptor beta chains drawn from one sample of a study of blood T cells in healthy people across ages. Via MiXCR, TCRdb re-called the 5' RACE reads, giving one row per CDR3 protein. The data show 580,000 or so distinct CDR3 sequences, around 48% seen once. Sequencing was carried out using blood. Receptor source: an older man in good health. Both conserved end residues are part of each CDR3. The order of the fields is clone size, D gene, J gene, V gene, CDR3 DNA, CDR3 protein. A D gene is named only where the DNA matches it firmly. Size values are once, few and many counts, or a class for expanded clones, and some rows have none.

clone_size: .
d_call: .
j_call: TRBJ2-7
v_call: TRBV28
cdr3_nt: TGTGCCAGCAGTCCCCAGTCCGACTGGGGGGAAGAGCAGTACTTC
cdr3_aa: CASSPQSDWGEEQYF

clone_size: .
d_call: .
j_call: TRBJ2-6
v_call: TRBV10-3
cdr3_nt: TGTGCCATCAGTGAGGACCCTCGAAGCTCTGGGGCCAACGTCCTGACTTTC
cdr3_aa: CAISEDPRSSGANVLTF

clone_size: .
d_call: TRBD2
j_call: TRBJ2-1
v_call: TRBV29-1
cdr3_nt: TGCAGCGTTGAATCTAGCGGGTACTACAATGAGCAGTTCTTC
cdr3_aa: CSVESSGYYNEQFF

clone_size: few
d_call: .
j_call: TRBJ2-7
v_call: TRBV5-1
cdr3_nt: TGCGCCAGCAGCTTGACGGGACAAGAATACGAGCAGTACTTC
cdr3_aa: CASSLTGQEYEQYF

clone_size: .
d_call: .
j_call: TRBJ2-7
v_call: TRBV7-2
cdr3_nt: TGTGCCAGCAGCTTATTCCCAGGAGTCTACGAGCAGTACTTC
cdr3_aa: CASSLFPGVYEQYF

clone_size: .
d_call: TRBD1
j_call: TRBJ2-7
v_call: TRBV20-1
cdr3_nt: TGCAGTGCTATTAACCGGGACAGGAACTACGAGCAGTACTTC
cdr3_aa: CSAINRDRNYEQYF

clone_size: few
d_call: .
j_call: TRBJ1-5
v_call: TRBV7-2
cdr3_nt: TGTGCCAGCAGCTGGTCCGATAGCAATCAGCCCCAGCATTTT
cdr3_aa: CASSWSDSNQPQHF

clone_size: many
d_call: TRBD2
j_call: TRBJ2-3
v_call: TRBV7-2
cdr3_nt: TGTGCCAGCAGCCAGGCCCCACTAGCGGGACCAGATACGCAGTATTTT
cdr3_aa: CASSQAPLAGPDTQYF

clone_size: once
d_call: TRBD2
j_call: TRBJ2-3
v_call: TRBV7-9
cdr3_nt: TGTGCCAGCAGGCCACTAGCGGAATGGCCAGATACGCAGTATTTT
cdr3_aa: CASRPLAEWPDTQYF

clone_size: few
d_call: TRBD1
j_call: TRBJ1-2
v_call: TRBV28
cdr3_nt: TGTGCCAGCAGTTTGCAGGGGGCGAGTAGTTCATTGGGGAACTATGGCTACACCTTC
cdr3_aa: CASSLQGASSSLGNYGYTF

clone_size: few
d_call: .
j_call: TRBJ1-1
v_call: TRBV20-1
cdr3_nt: TGCAGTGCTACTCCGGGGAGAATGAACACTGAAGCTTTCTTT
cdr3_aa: CSATPGRMNTEAFF

clone_size: .
d_call: TRBD1
j_call: TRBJ2-7
v_call: TRBV15
cdr3_nt: TGTGCCACCAGCAGAAGCCGGGACAGGGACGGGGAGCAGTACTTC
cdr3_aa: CATSRSRDRDGEQYF

clone_size: .
d_call: .
j_call: TRBJ1-1
v_call: TRBV14
cdr3_nt: TGTGCCAGCAGCCCCCTTCGCGACACTGAAGCTTTCTTT
cdr3_aa: CASSPLRDTEAFF

clone_size: .
d_call: .
j_call: TRBJ1-2
v_call: TRBV5-1
cdr3_nt: TGCGCCAGCAGCCCCGGGGGTCAGGGCGCCCCCCACTACTCTGGCTACACCTTC
cdr3_aa: CASSPGGQGAPHYSGYTF

clone_size: .
d_call: TRBD1
j_call: TRBJ1-1
v_call: TRBV12-3/TRBV12-4
cdr3_nt: TGTGCCAGCAGTTTACATACAGGGGGCGAAATGAACACTGAAGCTTTCTTT
cdr3_aa: CASSLHTGGEMNTEAFF

clone_size: few
d_call: TRBD1
j_call: TRBJ2-3
v_call: TRBV10-3
cdr3_nt: TGTGCCATCAGTATGAGGACAGGGGGCACAGATACGCAGTATTTT
cdr3_aa: CAISMRTGGTDTQYF

clone_size: .
d_call: TRBD1
j_call: TRBJ2-2
v_call: TRBV12-3/TRBV12-4
cdr3_nt: TGTGCCAGCAGTTTAGCCCTTGGGACAGCGAACACCGGGGAGCTGTTTTTT
cdr3_aa: CASSLALGTANTGELFF

clone_size: .
d_call: .
j_call: TRBJ2-6
v_call: TRBV20-1
cdr3_nt: TGCAGTGCTGGAATCGGATCTGGGGCCAACGTCCTGACTTTC
cdr3_aa: CSAGIGSGANVLTF

clone_size: .
d_call: .
j_call: TRBJ2-3
v_call: TRBV9
cdr3_nt: TGTGCCAGCAGCGTAGGACTCTCTAGCACAGATACGCAGTATTTT
cdr3_aa: CASSVGLSSTDTQYF

clone_size: few
d_call: TRBD1
j_call: TRBJ2-5
v_call: TRBV12-3/TRBV12-4
cdr3_nt: TGTGCCAGCAGTTTTGGACAGGGTCGTCGAGAGACCCAGTACTTC
cdr3_aa: CASSFGQGRRETQYF

clone_size: .
d_call: .
j_call: TRBJ1-6
v_call: TRBV20-1
cdr3_nt: TGCAGTGCTAGAGAGGCCCCACATCTTATATCCTCGGATTCACCCCTCCACTTT
cdr3_aa: CSAREAPHLISSDSPLHF

clone_size: .
d_call: TRBD1
j_call: TRBJ1-1
v_call: TRBV6-5
cdr3_nt: TGTGCCAGCAGGCCACAGGGGGCCACTGAAGCTTTCTTT
cdr3_aa: CASRPQGATEAFF

clone_size: .
d_call: .
j_call: TRBJ2-2
v_call: TRBV20-1
cdr3_nt: TGCAGTGCTAGAGATGGTAGGGGCGGGGAGCTGTTTTTT
cdr3_aa: CSARDGRGGELFF

clone_size: .
d_call: .
j_call: TRBJ2-5
v_call: TRBV7-3
cdr3_nt: TGTGCCAGCAGCTTAGTGGCAGCGGACCAAGAGACCCAGTACTTC
cdr3_aa: CASSLVAADQETQYF

clone_size: few
d_call: .
j_call: TRBJ1-2
v_call: TRBV29-1
cdr3_nt: TGCAGCGTGGGCGGGGGTTGGGGTAACTATGGCTACACCTTC
cdr3_aa: CSVGGGWGNYGYTF

clone_size: .
d_call: TRBD2
j_call: TRBJ2-1
v_call: TRBV10-3
cdr3_nt: TGTGCCATCGGAGCAGGGACTAGGTACAATGAGCAGTTCTTC
cdr3_aa: CAIGAGTRYNEQFF

clone_size: .
d_call: .
j_call: TRBJ1-5
v_call: TRBV12-3/TRBV12-4
cdr3_nt: TGTGCCAGCAGTTTAGGTCGTCTAGCTGGTCAGCCCCAGCATTTT
cdr3_aa: CASSLGRLAGQPQHF

clone_size: few
d_call: TRBD1
j_call: TRBJ1-1
v_call: TRBV6-6
cdr3_nt: TGTGCCAGCAGTTACGGGACAGGGAACACTGAAGCTTTCTTT
cdr3_aa: CASSYGTGNTEAFF

clone_size: .
d_call: TRBD2
j_call: TRBJ2-3
v_call: TRBV10-3
cdr3_nt: TGTGCCATCAGTGGGCCTAGCGGGGGGACGTACACAGATACGCAGTATTTT
cdr3_aa: CAISGPSGGTYTDTQYF

clone_size: .
d_call: .
j_call: TRBJ1-2
v_call: TRBV7-2
cdr3_nt: TGTGCCAGCAGCTCCCCGGGGGGAGGGCGGAGTGGCTACACCTTC
cdr3_aa: CASSSPGGGRSGYTF

clone_size: .
d_call: TRBD1
j_call: TRBJ1-1
v_call: TRBV7-2
cdr3_nt: TGTGCCAGCAGCTCTCGGACAGGGGCGAACACTGAAGCTTTCTTT
cdr3_aa: CASSSRTGANTEAFF

clone_size: .
d_call: TRBD2
j_call: TRBJ2-1
v_call: TRBV7-2
cdr3_nt: TGTGCCAGCGGACTAGCAGGGGATGAGCAGTTCTTC
cdr3_aa: CASGLAGDEQFF

clone_size: few
d_call: TRBD1
j_call: TRBJ1-2
v_call: TRBV6-5
cdr3_nt: TGTGCCAGCAGTTATAATGCCGCAGGATGGGACAGGGGAGTTGACTACACCTTC
cdr3_aa: CASSYNAAGWDRGVDYTF

clone_size: .
d_call: .
j_call: TRBJ2-4
v_call: TRBV2
cdr3_nt: TGTGCCAGCACCCTGGGGGCGGGGGAGAAAAACATTCAGTACTTC
cdr3_aa: CASTLGAGEKNIQYF

clone_size: .
d_call: .
j_call: TRBJ1-4
v_call: TRBV4-3
cdr3_nt: TGCGCCAGCAGCCAAGTCGCCTCCCCGGCTGCAACTAATGAAAAACTGTTTTTT
cdr3_aa: CASSQVASPAATNEKLFF

clone_size: .
d_call: .
j_call: TRBJ1-6
v_call: TRBV10-3
cdr3_nt: TGTGCCATCAGTGTCGGGCTCCTAGACAGATCTTCACCCCTCCACTTT
cdr3_aa: CAISVGLLDRSSPLHF

clone_size: .
d_call: TRBD1
j_call: TRBJ2-1
v_call: TRBV7-9
cdr3_nt: TGTGCCAGCAGCTCAGACCCCCCGGGACAGGGTAGTAATGAGCAGTTCTTC
cdr3_aa: CASSSDPPGQGSNEQFF

clone_size: few
d_call: .
j_call: TRBJ2-7
v_call: TRBV7-2
cdr3_nt: TGTGCCAGCAGCTTAGCTGCAGGGTTGTCCTACGAGCAGTACTTC
cdr3_aa: CASSLAAGLSYEQYF

clone_size: few
d_call: .
j_call: TRBJ2-3
v_call: TRBV9
cdr3_nt: TGTGCCAGCAGCGTAGAGGGCGGGGAATCAGATACGCAGTATTTT
cdr3_aa: CASSVEGGESDTQYF

clone_size: few
d_call: .
j_call: TRBJ2-1
v_call: TRBV7-9
cdr3_nt: TGTGCCAGCACTAACAGGGAGCTTTACAATGAGCAGTTCTTC
cdr3_aa: CASTNRELYNEQFF

clone_size: few
d_call: .
j_call: TRBJ1-4
v_call: TRBV4-3
cdr3_nt: TGCGCCAGCAGCCCAGTTTTAGAACAGGGTAATGAAAAACTGTTTTTT
cdr3_aa: CASSPVLEQGNEKLFF

clone_size: .
d_call: .
j_call: TRBJ2-7
v_call: TRBV20-1
cdr3_nt: TGCAGTGTCACAGGGACCTCCTCCTACGAGCAGTACTTC
cdr3_aa: CSVTGTSSYEQYF

clone_size: few
d_call: .
j_call: TRBJ2-7
v_call: TRBV5-1
cdr3_nt: TGCGCCAGCAGCTTGGACGGGTCAATTAACGAGCAGTACTTC
cdr3_aa: CASSLDGSINEQYF

clone_size: .
d_call: TRBD1
j_call: TRBJ1-5
v_call: TRBV18
cdr3_nt: TGTGCCAGCTCACCGCGGACAGGGGATCAGCCCCAGCATTTT
cdr3_aa: CASSPRTGDQPQHF

clone_size: many
d_call: TRBD2
j_call: TRBJ2-4
v_call: TRBV6-1
cdr3_nt: TGTGCCAGCAGTGCCACTAGCGGGAGGGGGGCCAAAAACATTCAGTACTTC
cdr3_aa: CASSATSGRGAKNIQYF

clone_size: many
d_call: TRBD1
j_call: TRBJ1-6
v_call: TRBV4-1
cdr3_nt: TGCGCCAGCAGCCTCGGGACAGAGCATTCACCCCTCCACTTT
cdr3_aa: CASSLGTEHSPLHF

clone_size: .
d_call: .
j_call: TRBJ1-2
v_call: TRBV20-1
cdr3_nt: TGCAGTGCTAGAGTCTCGGGCGGCTACACCTTC
cdr3_aa: CSARVSGGYTF

clone_size: .
d_call: .
j_call: TRBJ2-7
v_call: TRBV7-2
cdr3_nt: TGTGCCAGCAGCCCACGGTCCGGAGCTGTAGGCGAGCAGTACTTC
cdr3_aa: CASSPRSGAVGEQYF

clone_size: many
d_call: .
j_call: TRBJ1-1
v_call: TRBV6-6
cdr3_nt: TGTGCCAGCAAGGGCAGGGAATCTGAAGCTTTCTTT
cdr3_aa: CASKGRESEAFF

clone_size: many
d_call: .
j_call: TRBJ1-2
v_call: TRBV29-1
cdr3_nt: TGCAGCGTTTACACCAACTATGGCTACACCTTC
cdr3_aa: CSVYTNYGYTF

clone_size: .
d_call: .
j_call: TRBJ2-2
v_call: TRBV28
cdr3_nt: TGTGCCAGCAGCCCCCTCGGGGATAAGGGCACCGGGGAGCTGTTTTTT
cdr3_aa: CASSPLGDKGTGELFF

clone_size: .
d_call: TRBD2
j_call: TRBJ2-5
v_call: TRBV20-1
cdr3_nt: TGCAGTGCTAAAGCGGGGGAAGAGACCCAGTACTTC
cdr3_aa: CSAKAGEETQYF

clone_size: .
d_call: .
j_call: TRBJ2-7
v_call: TRBV20-1
cdr3_nt: TGCAGTGCTAGAGCCCCCACAGGGAGGTCCTACGAGCAGTACTTC
cdr3_aa: CSARAPTGRSYEQYF

clone_size: .
d_call: .
j_call: TRBJ2-4
v_call: TRBV18
cdr3_nt: TGTGCCAGCTCCGGTTTGCAGAAAAACATTCAGTACTTC
cdr3_aa: CASSGLQKNIQYF